The sequence of this T cell receptor (beta chain) was determined in a study of cytomegalovirus exposure and HLA in healthy donors. Germline lookup yields CDR1 SGHTA and CDR2 FQGNSA. The ends lost 6 bases at V and 0 bases at J; junction bases unmatched: 2. The CDR3 extends over 14 amino acids. Primers for the PCR totalled 60 Vbeta and 13 Jbeta. Measured with immunoSEQ multiplex PCR; TCRdb has only the in-frame clones, and not every one. In the table there are roughly 110,000 clones, around three quarters of which are singletons. The chain is built from TRBV7-2 and TRBJ2-7, with 10 bases matching TRBD2. Sequenced input: PBMCs. The receptor was isolated from a boy between 10 and 17 years old in good health and CMV-seronegative. This CDR3 is CASRLAGSSYEQYF. The CDR3 DNA is TGTGCCAGCAGACTAGCGGGGAGCTCCTACGAGCAGTACTTC.